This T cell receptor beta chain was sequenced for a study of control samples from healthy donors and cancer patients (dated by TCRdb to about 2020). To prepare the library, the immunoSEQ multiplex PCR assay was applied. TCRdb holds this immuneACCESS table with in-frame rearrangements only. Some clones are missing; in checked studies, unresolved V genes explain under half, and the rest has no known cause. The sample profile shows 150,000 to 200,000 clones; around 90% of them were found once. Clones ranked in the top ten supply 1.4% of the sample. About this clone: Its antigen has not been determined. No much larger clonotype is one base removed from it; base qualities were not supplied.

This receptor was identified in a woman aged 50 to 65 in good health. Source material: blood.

The DNA sequence is TGTGCCAGCAGCCAAGGGGCGGTCTACGAGCAGTACTTC. The encoded protein is CASSQGAVYEQYF. The rearrangement combines TRBV4-2 with TRBJ2-7; no confident D gene assignment can be made. The CDR3 starts with the cysteine, ends with the phenylalanine, and has 13 residues. Only CDR3 DNA is held: 39 bases, read in frame from base 1. V loses 1 base, J loses 3 bases, and the germline ends lie 7 bases apart. From a lookup of the germline V gene, CDR1 and CDR2 are LGHNA and YNFKEQ.